Below are 5 T cell receptor beta chains sequenced from a single sample in a study of PD-1 blockade in classical Hodgkin lymphoma. Each and every patient relapsed after autologous stem cell transplantation, and patients got differing brentuximab vedotin exposure. Libraries were prepared by immunoSEQ multiplex PCR; TCRdb keeps only in-frame clonotypes and omits some of them. The repertoire holds 89,000 or so clones, about nine tenths seen once, with under 3% in the top ten. The input for sequencing was peripheral blood mononuclear cells (PBMCs), taken before the second cycle of nivolumab. All receptors derive from a human donor with classical Hodgkin lymphoma.

The V call is TRBV15, the J call TRBJ2-5; TRBD1 matches 7 bases. The V gene end was trimmed by 8 bases and the J gene end by 5 bases; junction bases not matched to a gene: 8. The germline gives CDR1 LNHNV, CDR2 YYDKDF (reference sequence). The CDR3 consists of 13 residues. The CDR3 DNA reads as TGTGCCACCCTGAGGGGGCAGGGGGAGACCCAGTACTTC. Encoded protein: CATLRGQGETQYF.

This rearrangement joins TRBV7-9 to TRBJ2-7, with no clear D. The CDR3 totals 12 residues. Germline CDR1 reads SEHNR; CDR2 reads FQNEAQ (reference sequence). Trimming stripped 6 bases from V and 4 bases from J, with 10 bases between. The CDR3 here is CASRTEPYEQYF. The CDR3 DNA follows: TGTGCCAGCAGGACCGAACCTTACGAGCAGTACTTC.

V and J are TRBV27 and TRBJ2-3; 14 nucleotides match TRBD2. This CDR3 has 18 amino acids. Per germline, CDR1 MNHEY and CDR2 SMNVEV (reference sequence). J gave up 2 bases and V 7 bases, and 11 bases lay outside the gene matches. The CDR3 here is CASTHPSGLAGATDTQYF. CDR3 in DNA: TGTGCCAGCACCCACCCCTCGGGACTAGCGGGAGCCACAGATACGCAGTATTTT.

The chain carries TRBV2 and TRBJ2-7, with a tentative D call TRBD1 (5 bases). V gave up 9 bases and J gave up 4 bases, with 13 bases separating them. This CDR3 has 12 residues. The germline gives CDR1 SNHLY, CDR2 FYNNEI. The CDR3 sequence: CARRGSSYEQYF. CDR3 sequence (DNA): TGTGCCAGAAGGGGTAGCAGTTACGAGCAGTACTTC.

V is TRBV28 and J is TRBJ2-7; D unclear. The length of the CDR3 is 12 residues. Per the germline V gene, CDR1 is MDHEN and CDR2 is SYDVKM. V gave up 5 bases and J gave up 3 bases, with 8 bases separating them. CDR3 region: CASSQSLYEQYF. The CDR3 region has the DNA TGTGCCAGCAGTCAGTCCCTCTACGAGCAGTACTTC.